The 3 T cell receptor beta chains below all came from one sample that was sequenced in a study of shared clonotypes between healthy human individuals. Clones were sequenced by immunoSEQ multiplex PCR, and TCRdb holds only the in-frame ones, with some missing. The sample has 2 million to 2.5 million clones; approximately 93% are singletons. Sequencing input: naive CD4+ T cells from PBMCs. Subset defined: CD45RA+ positively selected. The receptors originated from a man younger than 30 in good health. Some clones in this sample may be carry-over from other donors' samples.

In regard to this clone: The identical CDR3 is also encoded by other nucleotide sequences in the sample. The chain recombines TRBV2 with TRBJ2-7; no clear D. Germline V CDR1 and CDR2: SNHLY, FYNNEI. This CDR3 contains 12 residues. V lost 4 bases, J lost 0 bases, and 4 bases lay in between. The CDR3 sequence is CASSGLSYEQYF. The CDR3 DNA reads as TGTGCCAGCAGTGGGCTCTCCTACGAGCAGTACTTC.

The V and J genes are TRBV10-3 and TRBJ1-6, with 9 bases fitting TRBD1. Unmatched junction bases numbered 9, after V lost 9 bases and J lost 9 bases. This CDR3 is 14 amino acids long. Germline-derived CDR1 and CDR2 are ENHRY and SYGVKD. The CDR3 is CAICSGTGTSPLHF. In nucleotides, the CDR3 is TGTGCCATATGCTCCGGGACAGGGACTTCACCCCTCCACTTT.

This rearrangement joins TRBV6-5 to TRBJ1-4; D might be TRBD1 (5 bases). V was clipped by 5 bases and J by 5 bases, with 15 bases between them. The length of the CDR3 is 15 residues. Germline values: CDR1 MNHEY, CDR2 SVGAGI. This CDR3 reads CASSRSGGENEKLFF. CDR3 coding DNA: TGTGCCAGCAGTCGATCGGGGGGAGAAAATGAAAAACTGTTTTTT.